This T cell receptor (beta chain) was recorded in a study of cytotoxic CD8 clonotypes in ibrutinib-treated CLL. Study-wide results and limits: Exceeding age-matched healthy donors, baseline clonality also tracked the counts of circulating CD8+ T cells.

Comment on this clone: Its antigen is unidentified.

Produced via immunoSEQ multiplex PCR; TCRdb's table is partial and in-frame only. The data contain some 76,000 clones, roughly 83% of them singletons. CDR1 and CDR2 (germline): MDHEN, SYDVKM. Trimming pared 10 bases from V and 4 bases from J, leaving 17 bases between. CDR3 length: 14 residues. This TCR came from a human donor with chronic lymphocytic leukemia. The input for sequencing was PBMCs, taken after 24 months of ibrutinib treatment. The V call is TRBV28, the J call TRBJ2-1; the D is unclear. The CDR3 nucleotides read TGTGCCACCGCGAGCATGGGGATGTACAATGAGCAGTTCTTC. Translating gives CATASMGMYNEQFF.